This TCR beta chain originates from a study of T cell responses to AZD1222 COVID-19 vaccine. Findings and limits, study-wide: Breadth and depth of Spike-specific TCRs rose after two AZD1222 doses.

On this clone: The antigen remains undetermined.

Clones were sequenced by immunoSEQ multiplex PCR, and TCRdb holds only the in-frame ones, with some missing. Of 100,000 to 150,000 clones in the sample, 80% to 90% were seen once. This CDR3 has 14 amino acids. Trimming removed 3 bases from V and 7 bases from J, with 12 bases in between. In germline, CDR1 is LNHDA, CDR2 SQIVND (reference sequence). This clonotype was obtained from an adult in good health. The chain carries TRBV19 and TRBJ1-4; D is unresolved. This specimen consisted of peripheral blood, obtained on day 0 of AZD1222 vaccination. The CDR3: CASSIIVKVEKLFF. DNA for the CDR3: TGTGCCAGTAGTATTATCGTGAAAGTTGAAAAACTGTTTTTT.